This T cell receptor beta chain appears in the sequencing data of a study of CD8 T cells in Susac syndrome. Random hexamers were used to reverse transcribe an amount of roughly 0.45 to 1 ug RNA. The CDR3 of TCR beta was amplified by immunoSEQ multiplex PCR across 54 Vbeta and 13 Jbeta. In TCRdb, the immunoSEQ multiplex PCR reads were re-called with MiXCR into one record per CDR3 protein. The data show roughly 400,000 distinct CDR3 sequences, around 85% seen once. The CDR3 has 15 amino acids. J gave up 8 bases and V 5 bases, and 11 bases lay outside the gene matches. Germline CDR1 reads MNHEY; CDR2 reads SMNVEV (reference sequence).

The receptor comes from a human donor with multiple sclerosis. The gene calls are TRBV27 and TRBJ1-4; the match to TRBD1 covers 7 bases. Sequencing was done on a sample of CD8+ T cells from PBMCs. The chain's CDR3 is CASSPDRDVYEKLFF. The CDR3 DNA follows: TGTGCCAGCAGTCCCGACAGGGATGTCTACGAAAAACTGTTTTTT.